One sample yielded the 6 T cell receptor beta chains listed below, sequenced in a study of T cell responses to AZD1222 COVID-19 vaccine. Clones were read by immunoSEQ multiplex PCR, and TCRdb kept only the in-frame ones, dropping some. This table holds about 150,000 clones, around nine tenths found once. This material consisted of peripheral blood, taken on day 0 of AZD1222 vaccination. The receptors come from an adult in good health.

The chain couples TRBV28 to TRBJ2-7; D is possibly TRBD1 or TRBD2 (5 bases each). Between the trimmed V and J ends, which lost 6 bases and 0 bases, there was a span of 18 bases. CDR1 and CDR2 (germline): MDHEN, SYDVKM. CDR3 length: 16 amino acids. The CDR3 sequence: CASSLSGRLLSYEQYF. CDR3 DNA: TGTGCCAGCAGCCTCTCGGGGCGCTTGCTCTCCTACGAGCAGTACTTC.

This clone was seen only once. V and J are TRBV6-2 or TRBV6-3 and TRBJ1-5, with a weak D call TRBD1 (5 bases). V was cut by 5 bases and J by 0 bases, with 14 bases left in between. Germline V gene data show CDR1 as MNHEY and CDR2 as SVGEGT. The CDR3 sequence is 16 residues long. The CDR3 loop is CASSRPLGPSNQPQHF. CDR3 bases: TGTGCCAGCAGTCGTCCATTGGGACCTAGCAATCAGCCCCAGCATTTT.

This chain connects TRBV16 to TRBJ1-5, with TRBD1 matching 8 bases. From germline, CDR1 is KGHSY and CDR2 FQNENV. The CDR3 is 16 amino acids. The J segment lost 4 bases and the V segment lost 2 bases, leaving 7 bases of the junction unmatched. CDR3 amino acids: CASSQLGTGENQPQHF. CDR3 sequence (DNA): TGTGCCAGCAGCCAACTGGGGACAGGCGAAAATCAGCCCCAGCATTTT.

The rearrangement links TRBV2 to TRBJ2-7; either TRBD1 or TRBD2 may fit D (5 bases each). In germline, CDR1 is SNHLY, CDR2 FYNNEI. The CDR3 length is 14 residues. Trimming cost V 7 bases and J 3 bases, with 16 bases left between them. CDR3 loop: CASTRVREGYEQYF. The CDR3 DNA reads TGTGCCAGCACGAGGGTCAGGGAAGGCTACGAGCAGTACTTC.

The chain has TRBV28 and TRBJ1-3; D not certain. CDR1 is MDHEN, CDR2 SYDVKM, per germline. The CDR3 is 14 residues long. Trimming shortened V by 1 base and J by 2 bases, and 6 bases separated the two germline ends. As DNA, the CDR3 is TGTGCCAGCAGTTTATATGGGACTGGAAACACCATATATTTT. It translates to CASSLYGTGNTIYF.

V and J are TRBV7-3 and TRBJ1-1; 10 positions agree with TRBD1. V was clipped by 5 bases and J by 5 bases; unmatched bases: 8. The CDR3 runs to 15 residues. Per the germline V gene, CDR1 is SGHTA and CDR2 is FQGTGA. The CDR3 coding sequence is TGTGCCAGCAGCGCCTCCGGGACAGGGGTAACTGAAGCTTTCTTT. Its translation: CASSASGTGVTEAFF.